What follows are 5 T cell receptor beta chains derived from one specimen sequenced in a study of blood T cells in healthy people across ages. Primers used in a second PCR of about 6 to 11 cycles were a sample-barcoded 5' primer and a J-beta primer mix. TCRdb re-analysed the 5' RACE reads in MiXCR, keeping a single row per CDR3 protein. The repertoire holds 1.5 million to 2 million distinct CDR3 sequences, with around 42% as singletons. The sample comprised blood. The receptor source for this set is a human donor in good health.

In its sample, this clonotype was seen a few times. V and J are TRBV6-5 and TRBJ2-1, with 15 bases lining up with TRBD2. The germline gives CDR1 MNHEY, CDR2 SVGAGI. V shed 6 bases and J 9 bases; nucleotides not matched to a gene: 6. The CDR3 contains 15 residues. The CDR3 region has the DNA TGTGCCAGCAGCGGGACTAGCGGGGGGTTAGTTGAGCAGTTCTTC. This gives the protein CASSGTSGGLVEQFF.

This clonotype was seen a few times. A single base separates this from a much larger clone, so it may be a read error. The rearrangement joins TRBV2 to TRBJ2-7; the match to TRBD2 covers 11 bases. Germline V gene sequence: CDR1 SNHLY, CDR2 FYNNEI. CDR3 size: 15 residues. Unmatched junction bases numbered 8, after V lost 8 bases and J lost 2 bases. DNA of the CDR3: TGTGCCAGCGGTAGCGGGGGGGCCAAGCCCTACGAGCAGTACTTC. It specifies CASGSGGAKPYEQYF.

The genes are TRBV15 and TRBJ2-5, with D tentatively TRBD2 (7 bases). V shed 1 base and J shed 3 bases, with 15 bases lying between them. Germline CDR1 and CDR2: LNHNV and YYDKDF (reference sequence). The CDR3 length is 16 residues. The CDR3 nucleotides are TGTGCCACCAGCAGAGGAGGGCGAGGGGGGGAAGAGACCCAGTACTTC. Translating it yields CATSRGGRGGEETQYF. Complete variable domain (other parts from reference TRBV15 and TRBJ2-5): DAMVIQNPRYQVTQFGKPVTLSCSQTLNHNVMYWYQQKSSQAPKLLFHYYDKDFNNEADTPDNFQSRRPNTSFCFLDIRSPGLGDTAMYLCATSRGGRGGEETQYFGPGTRLLVL.

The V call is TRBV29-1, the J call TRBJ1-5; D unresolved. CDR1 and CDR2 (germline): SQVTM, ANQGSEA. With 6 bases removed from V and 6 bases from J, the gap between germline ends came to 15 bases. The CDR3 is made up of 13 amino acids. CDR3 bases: TGCAGCGTGGGTTGGGGAAACAGTCAGCCCCAGCATTTT. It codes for CSVGWGNSQPQHF.

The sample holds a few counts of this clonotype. The CDR3 region has the DNA TGCAGCGTTGTGACTCTTAATGAAAAACTGTTTTTT. Protein sequence: CSVVTLNEKLFF. The V and J genes are TRBV29-1 and TRBJ1-4; D ambiguous. This CDR3 has 12 residues. Trimming shortened V by 4 bases and J by 4 bases, and 7 bases separated the two germline ends. Germline lookup yields CDR1 SQVTM and CDR2 ANQGSEA.